These T cell receptor beta chains were read from a single sample in a study of blood T cell repertoires in COVID-19. Measured with immunoSEQ multiplex PCR; TCRdb has only the in-frame clones, and not every one. The table lists about 81,000 clones, about nine tenths of them singletons, with 10% to 15% in the top ten. The source material was peripheral blood. The receptors originated from a man between 65 and 80 years old with active or convalescent COVID-19. CDR3s include the opening cysteine and the closing phenylalanine or tryptophan. A D gene is named only where the DNA matches it firmly. Clone size, where shown, is once, few, many, or a class for clones that have expanded.

v_call: TRBV6-5
d_call: TRBD1
clone_size: -
j_call: TRBJ1-2
cdr3_nt: TGTGCCAGCAGTTATAGACAGGGAGGTGGCTACACCTTC
cdr3_aa: CASSYRQGGGYTF

v_call: TRBV5-1
d_call: -
clone_size: -
j_call: TRBJ1-1
cdr3_nt: TGCGCCAGCAGCTTTACAGACGATAACACTGAAGCTTTCTTT
cdr3_aa: CASSFTDDNTEAFF

v_call: TRBV28
d_call: TRBD2
clone_size: -
j_call: TRBJ2-1
cdr3_nt: TGTGCCAGCAGACCTAGCGGGGGGGGTCTCAATGAGCAGTTCTTC
cdr3_aa: CASRPSGGGLNEQFF

v_call: TRBV18
d_call: TRBD1
clone_size: -
j_call: TRBJ1-4
cdr3_nt: TGTGCCAGCTCACTTTGGGACAGGAGTGAAAAACTGTTTTTT
cdr3_aa: CASSLWDRSEKLFF

v_call: TRBV13
d_call: TRBD2
clone_size: -
j_call: TRBJ2-6
cdr3_nt: TGTGCCAGCTCCCCGGGGGGATATGGGGCCAACGTCCTGACTTTC
cdr3_aa: CASSPGGYGANVLTF

v_call: TRBV30
d_call: TRBD1
clone_size: -
j_call: TRBJ1-1
cdr3_nt: TGTGCCTGGAGTGAAGGGACAGGGAACACTGAAGCTTTCTTT
cdr3_aa: CAWSEGTGNTEAFF

v_call: TRBV7-9
d_call: -
clone_size: -
j_call: TRBJ1-1
cdr3_nt: TGTGCCAGCAGCTTCGACCAGGGGTGGTACACTGAAGCTTTCTTT
cdr3_aa: CASSFDQGWYTEAFF

v_call: TRBV19
d_call: -
clone_size: -
j_call: TRBJ1-6
cdr3_nt: TGTGCCAGTAGTATAGGAGGACAGAAGAATTCACCCCTCCACTTT
cdr3_aa: CASSIGGQKNSPLHF

v_call: TRBV14
d_call: TRBD1
clone_size: -
j_call: TRBJ1-2
cdr3_nt: TGTGCCAGCAGCCAAGAAGACAGGGTAAACTATGGCTACACCTTC
cdr3_aa: CASSQEDRVNYGYTF

v_call: TRBV20-1
d_call: -
clone_size: -
j_call: TRBJ2-2
cdr3_nt: TGCAGTGCTAGTTTAAGAGTACGGTCTAGCGACACCGGGGAGCTGTTTTTT
cdr3_aa: CSASLRVRSSDTGELFF

v_call: TRBV7-2
d_call: TRBD1
clone_size: -
j_call: TRBJ1-4
cdr3_nt: TGTGCCAGCAGCCTGGGACAGCTTAATGAAAAACTGTTTTTT
cdr3_aa: CASSLGQLNEKLFF

v_call: TRBV15
d_call: TRBD1
clone_size: once
j_call: TRBJ1-4
cdr3_nt: TGTGCCACCAGCAGGAGGACAGGGGGCTCGGGTGAAAAACTGTTTTTT
cdr3_aa: CATSRRTGGSGEKLFF

v_call: TRBV7-9
d_call: -
clone_size: -
j_call: TRBJ1-1
cdr3_nt: TGTGCCAGCAGCCCACCATGGGGAGAGCGCTTTAACACTGAAGCTTTCTTT
cdr3_aa: CASSPPWGERFNTEAFF

v_call: TRBV7-2
d_call: TRBD2
clone_size: -
j_call: TRBJ2-5
cdr3_nt: TGTGCCAGCAGCCCGGGGAGGGGCAGGGCCGAGACCCAGTACTTC
cdr3_aa: CASSPGRGRAETQYF

v_call: TRBV10-2
d_call: -
clone_size: -
j_call: TRBJ1-1
cdr3_nt: TGCGCCAGCAGTGAGGACGGGGAATACACTGAAGCTTTCTTT
cdr3_aa: CASSEDGEYTEAFF

v_call: TRBV18
d_call: TRBD1
clone_size: -
j_call: TRBJ1-1
cdr3_nt: TGTGCCAGCTCACCGGACAGGGTCCTCTGGACTGAAGCTTTCTTT
cdr3_aa: CASSPDRVLWTEAFF

v_call: TRBV5-1
d_call: TRBD2
clone_size: -
j_call: TRBJ2-5
cdr3_nt: TGCGCCAGCAGCTCCGGACTAGCGGGGGCCTCAGAGACCCAGTACTTC
cdr3_aa: CASSSGLAGASETQYF

v_call: TRBV28
d_call: -
clone_size: -
j_call: TRBJ2-4
cdr3_nt: TGTGCCAGCAGTTTTGTGGAGGAAAACATTCAGTACTTC
cdr3_aa: CASSFVEENIQYF

v_call: TRBV6-5
d_call: -
clone_size: -
j_call: TRBJ2-7
cdr3_nt: TGTGCCAGCAGCCTCGCGGGGAACTACGAGCAGTACTTC
cdr3_aa: CASSLAGNYEQYF

v_call: TRBV11-2
d_call: TRBD1
clone_size: -
j_call: TRBJ2-3
cdr3_nt: TGTGCCAGCAGCCCTCGACGGGACAGGAGCACAGATACGCAGTATTTT
cdr3_aa: CASSPRRDRSTDTQYF